Sequencing of this T cell receptor beta chain was carried out in a study of metastatic and nonmetastatic thyroid tumors. In the study overall: Across blood and tumor or nodule tissue, repertoires from malignant and benign thyroid patients were compared with one another. General observations from the study: It was reportedly found that TCR beta diversity was significantly higher in malignant thyroid tumors than in benign nodules, a difference seen in both blood and tumor samples.

About this clone: Its antigen is not identified.

Every patient was untreated before thyroid surgery. TCRdb ran MiXCR on the PCR reads. The sample records about 12,000 clones, approximately 30% being singletons. Input material: tumor tissue. The source of this sequence is a male donor with papillary thyroid cancer or a benign thyroid nodule (not recorded which). Some clones in this sample may be carry-over from other donors' samples.

The CDR3 loop reads CASSLGTGRRANYEQYF. In nucleotides, the CDR3 is TGTGCCAGCAGCTTGGGCACGGGGCGGAGGGCTAATTACGAGCAGTACTTC. This chain uses TRBV7-8 with TRBJ2-7; possibly TRBD2 for D (6 bases). CDR3 length: 17 residues. V lost 3 bases, J lost 4 bases, and 22 bases lay in between. Germline values: CDR1 SGHVS, CDR2 FQNEAQ.